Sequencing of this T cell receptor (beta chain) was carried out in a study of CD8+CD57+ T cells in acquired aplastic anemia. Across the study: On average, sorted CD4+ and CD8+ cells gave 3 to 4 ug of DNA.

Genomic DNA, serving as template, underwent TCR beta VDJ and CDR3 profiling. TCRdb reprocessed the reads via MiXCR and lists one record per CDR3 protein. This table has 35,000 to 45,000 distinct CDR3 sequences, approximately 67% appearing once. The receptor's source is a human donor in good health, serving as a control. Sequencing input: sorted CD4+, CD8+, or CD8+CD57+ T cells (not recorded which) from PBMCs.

As DNA, the CDR3 is TGTGCCAGCAGCCTCCGGGACGGTGAAAAACTGTTTTTT. It yields the protein CASSLRDGEKLFF. This chain links TRBV11-2 with TRBJ1-4; tentatively, D is TRBD1 (5 bases). Trimming cost V 5 bases and J 7 bases, with 11 bases left between them. The CDR3 has 13 residues. Germline V gives CDR1 SGHAT, CDR2 FQNNGV.